A single sample is the source of the 10 T cell receptor beta chains below, sequenced in a study of long-term antiretroviral therapy in people with HIV. Investigators performed immunoSEQ version v3.0 at survey level. Method: immunoSEQ multiplex PCR; TCRdb's copy keeps in-frame clones and lacks some. The sample comprises some 16,000 clones, roughly three quarters of which are singletons, and roughly a tenth rests with the top ten. Sequenced here: unsorted PBMCs, sampled 2.3 years after starting antiretroviral therapy. The receptors come from a woman between 35 and 50 years old with HIV.

This chain joins TRBV4-3 and TRBJ1-2; TRBD1 might be the D (5 bases). Germline V gene data show CDR1 as LGHNA and CDR2 as YSLEER. Trimming shortened V by 1 base and J by 3 bases, and 9 bases separated the two germline ends. The CDR3 spans 14 residues. The DNA for the CDR3 is TGCGCCAGCAGCCAAGCAGGGACCCACTATGGCTACACCTTC. Amino acids: CASSQAGTHYGYTF.

The rearrangement links TRBV11-2 to TRBJ1-1; D not resolved. This CDR3 is built from 13 residues. Per germline, CDR1 SGHAT and CDR2 FQNNGV. The V end lost 3 bases, the J end lost 1 base, and 6 bases lay between the germline ends. CDR3 coding DNA: TGTGCCAGCAGCTTGGAAGGGAACACTGAAGCTTTCTTT. Protein: CASSLEGNTEAFF.

This clone was picked up one time. This sequence joins TRBV7-9 and TRBJ1-2; D is perhaps TRBD1 (5 bases). The CDR3 sequence is 14 residues long. Germline V CDR1 and CDR2: SEHNR, FQNEAQ (reference sequence). V lost 4 bases, J lost 2 bases, and 11 bases lay in between. In DNA form, the CDR3 reads TGTGCCAGCAGCTCGAAACAGGAAAACTATGGCTACACCTTC. It specifies CASSSKQENYGYTF.

The chain couples TRBV6-5 to TRBJ2-3; 10 bases align to TRBD2. The CDR3 has 16 residues. The J segment lost 4 bases and the V segment lost 2 bases, leaving 6 bases of the junction unmatched. Germline CDR1 and CDR2: MNHEY and SVGAGI. CDR3 nucleotide sequence: TGTGCCAGCAGTTACCGGCCGGGGACTAGCGCAGATACGCAGTATTTT. It specifies CASSYRPGTSADTQYF.

This chain uses TRBV5-6 with TRBJ2-1; D is tentatively TRBD1 or TRBD2 (5 bases each). This CDR3 is 13 amino acids long. The ends were cut back, 3 bases at V and 11 bases at J, with 15 bases in the middle. Looked up from germline, CDR1 is SGHDT and CDR2 is YYEEEE. Here the CDR3 DNA reads TGTGCCAGCAGCTGGGACGCCGAGGGGAAGCAGTTCTTC. Its protein product is CASSWDAEGKQFF. Looking up the rest from reference TRBV5-6 and TRBJ2-1 gives the full variable domain: DAGVTQSPTHLIKTRGQQVTLRCSPKSGHDTVSWYQQALGQGPQFIFQYYEEEERQRGNFPDRFSGHQFPNYSSELNVNALLLGDSALYLCASSWDAEGKQFFGPGTRLTVL.

This clone was counted between two and nine times. The chain employs TRBV7-9 and TRBJ2-7; a weak D match, TRBD1 (6 bases). CDR3 size: 12 residues. Between the trimmed V and J ends, which lost 5 bases and 4 bases, there was a span of 9 bases. In germline, CDR1 is SEHNR, CDR2 FQNEAQ (reference sequence). This CDR3 is CASSAGAYEQYF. The CDR3 region has the DNA TGTGCCAGCAGCGCAGGGGCGTACGAGCAGTACTTC. The whole variable domain, remainder taken from reference TRBV7-9 and TRBJ2-7, is DTGVSQNPRHKITKRGQNVTFRCDPISEHNRLYWYRQTLGQGPEFLTYFQNEAQLEKSRLLSDRFSAERPKGSFSTLEIQRTEQGDSAMYLCASSAGAYEQYFGPGTRLTVT.

The chain employs TRBV16 and TRBJ1-1; D not resolved. Germline values: CDR1 KGHSY, CDR2 FQNENV. The CDR3 sequence is 12 residues long. Trimming shortened V by 5 bases and J by 6 bases, and 10 bases separated the two germline ends. The DNA of the CDR3 is TGTGCCAGCAGCTCAGGAATCGCTGAAGCTTTCTTT. It codes for CASSSGIAEAFF.

V is TRBV5-5 and J is TRBJ2-3; no clear D gene. This CDR3 spans 15 amino acids. CDR1 is SGHKS, CDR2 YYEKEE, per germline (reference sequence). V lost 0 bases and J 2 bases, leaving 10 bases between the germline ends. CDR3 in amino acids: CASSLAGRYTDTQYF. CDR3 DNA: TGTGCCAGCAGCTTGGCCGGCAGGTACACAGATACGCAGTATTTT.

V and J are TRBV5-8 and TRBJ1-4; D is undetermined. V dropped 2 bases and J dropped 7 bases, with 6 bases sitting between them. Germline V gives CDR1 SGHTS, CDR2 YDEGEE. There are 12 residues in the CDR3. The CDR3 DNA reads as TGTGCCAGCAGCTTAGACGGTGAAAAACTGTTTTTT. This encodes CASSLDGEKLFF.

This clone was seen only a few times. The chain links TRBV29-1 to TRBJ1-2; D may be TRBD1 (5 bases). The CDR3 extends over 14 amino acids. Germline CDR1 and CDR2: SQVTM and ANQGSEA. Trimming removed 3 bases from V and 3 bases from J, with 14 bases in between. DNA for the CDR3: TGCAGCGTTGAGGCCGCGGGGCGGGACTATGGCTACACCTTC. Translation: CSVEAAGRDYGYTF.